The rows below give T cell receptor beta chains drawn from one sample of a study of cytomegalovirus exposure and HLA in healthy donors. Assay used: immunoSEQ multiplex PCR; TCRdb lists only in-frame clones, some missing. Among about 190,000 clones, approximately 88% were seen once, and the ten largest hold about 2.6%. Sequencing was carried out using PBMCs. Every receptor here comes from a woman in her fifties or sixties in good health and CMV-seropositive. CDR3s include the opening cysteine and the closing phenylalanine or tryptophan. Fields, in order: CDR3 length, J gene, D gene, clone size, V gene, CDR3 protein, CDR3 DNA. A D gene is named only where the DNA matches it firmly. Some rows have no size entry. The others give once, few or many, or a class for an expanded clone.

15 TRBJ2-1 TRBD1 NA TRBV10-1 CASSEGGTGGDEQFF TGCGCCAGCAGTGAGGGGGGGACAGGGGGCGATGAGCAGTTCTTC
14 TRBJ2-7 TRBD2 NA TRBV5-4 CASSVAGQTYEQYF TGTGCCAGCAGCGTAGCGGGGCAGACCTACGAGCAGTACTTC
14 TRBJ1-6 NA NA TRBV14 CASSQKEYNSPLHF TGTGCCAGCAGCCAAAAGGAGTATAATTCACCCCTCCACTTT
16 TRBJ2-3 TRBD1 NA TRBV6-4 CASSAGTDPGTDTQYF TGTGCCAGCAGTGCGGGGACAGACCCTGGCACAGATACGCAGTATTTT
11 TRBJ1-1 NA NA TRBV19 CASSISVEAFF TGTGCCAGTAGTATTTCCGTTGAAGCTTTCTTT
13 TRBJ2-7 NA once TRBV27 CASIRTSGGQQYF TGTGCCAGCATCCGGACAAGTGGGGGCCAGCAGTACTTC
12 TRBJ1-1 NA NA TRBV6-4 CASSEVRTEAFF TGTGCCAGCAGTGAGGTCAGGACTGAAGCTTTCTTT
13 TRBJ2-3 NA NA TRBV6-5 CASRRDFTDTQYF TGTGCCAGCAGACGGGATTTCACGGATACGCAGTATTTT
15 TRBJ2-7 NA NA TRBV6-6 CASRSGAGGRREQYF TGTGCCAGCAGGTCGGGGGCCGGGGGGCGTCGCGAGCAGTACTTC
14 TRBJ2-5 NA NA TRBV28 CASSPTGGEETQYF TGTGCCAGCAGCCCAACAGGGGGGGAGGAGACCCAGTACTTC
13 TRBJ2-7 NA NA TRBV6-6 CASSGRTDYEQYF TGTGCCAGCTCGGGAAGGACAGACTACGAGCAGTACTTC
15 TRBJ2-3 TRBD2 NA TRBV29-1 CSVGGLAGSTDTQYF TGCAGCGTTGGAGGACTAGCAGGAAGCACAGATACGCAGTATTTT
16 TRBJ1-5 TRBD1 NA TRBV5-5 CASSLPQGAGNQPQHF TGTGCCAGCAGCTTACCTCAGGGGGCCGGGAATCAGCCCCAGCATTTT
14 TRBJ1-1 NA NA TRBV7-9 CASSRSGGSTEAFF TGTGCCAGCAGCCGAAGCGGGGGGAGCACTGAAGCTTTCTTT
15 TRBJ2-5 TRBD1 NA TRBV6-1 CASRIMGQIQETQYF TGTGCCAGCAGAATAATGGGACAGATCCAAGAGACCCAGTACTTC
15 TRBJ1-2 NA NA TRBV19 CASRDGGATNYGYTF TGTGCCAGTAGGGATGGGGGGGCGACTAACTATGGCTACACCTTC
16 TRBJ2-3 TRBD2 NA TRBV9 CASSSRAGEFTDTQYF TGTGCCAGCAGCTCCCGAGCGGGGGAGTTCACAGATACGCAGTATTTT